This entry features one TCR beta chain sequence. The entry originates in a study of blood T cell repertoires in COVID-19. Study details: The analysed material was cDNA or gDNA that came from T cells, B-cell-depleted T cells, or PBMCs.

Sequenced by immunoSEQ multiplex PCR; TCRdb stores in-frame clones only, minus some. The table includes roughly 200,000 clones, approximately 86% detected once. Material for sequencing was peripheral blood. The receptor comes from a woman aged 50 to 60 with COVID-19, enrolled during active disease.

Here the CDR3 DNA reads TGCAGTGCTAGTAGAGGGCCTGGACAGGGTAAGAACGAGCAGTACTTC. Its protein is CSASRGPGQGKNEQYF. The gene calls are TRBV20-1 and TRBJ2-7; 8 positions match TRBD1. The V gene's germline CDR1 is DFQATT and CDR2 SNEGSKA (reference sequence). The ends lost 3 bases at V and 5 bases at J; junction bases unmatched: 15. The CDR3 has 16 amino acids.